This T cell receptor beta chain was identified during a study of T cell changes during pregnancy in multiple sclerosis. The table lists this clone with a count of one. Sequencing was performed with immunoSEQ multiplex PCR; in TCRdb, only in-frame clones are kept and a portion is missing. This repertoire shows under 25,000 clones, more than 80% found once; its top ten account for around 8%. The TCR sequence derives from a female donor in good health, enrolled as a control in a pregnancy study. The starting material was CD8+ T cells from peripheral blood mononuclear cells, obtained in the first trimester of pregnancy.

The CDR3 spells CATLGGATPYEQYF. The DNA for the CDR3 is TGTGCCACCCTCGGGGGGGCTACACCCTACGAGCAGTACTTC. The genes are TRBV19 and TRBJ2-7; TRBD2 agrees at 8 bases. Germline trimming cut 10 bases from V and 2 bases from J; bases unmatched to any gene: 10. Germline V gene lookup returns CDR1 LNHDA and CDR2 SQIVND (reference sequence). There are 14 residues in the CDR3.